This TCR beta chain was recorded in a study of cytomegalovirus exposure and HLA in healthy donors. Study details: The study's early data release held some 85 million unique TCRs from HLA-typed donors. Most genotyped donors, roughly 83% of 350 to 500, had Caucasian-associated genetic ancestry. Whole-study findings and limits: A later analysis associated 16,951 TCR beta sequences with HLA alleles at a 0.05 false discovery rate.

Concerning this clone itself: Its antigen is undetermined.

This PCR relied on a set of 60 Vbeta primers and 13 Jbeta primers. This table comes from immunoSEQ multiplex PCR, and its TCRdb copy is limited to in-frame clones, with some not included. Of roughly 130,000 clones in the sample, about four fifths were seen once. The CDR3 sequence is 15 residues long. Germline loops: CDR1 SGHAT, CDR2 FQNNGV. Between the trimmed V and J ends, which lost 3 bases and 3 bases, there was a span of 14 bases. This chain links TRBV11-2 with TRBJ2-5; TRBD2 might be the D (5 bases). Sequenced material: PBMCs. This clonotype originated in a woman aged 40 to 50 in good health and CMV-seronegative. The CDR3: CASSLTAGGKETQYF. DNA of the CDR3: TGTGCCAGCAGCTTGACGGCAGGAGGAAAAGAGACCCAGTACTTC.